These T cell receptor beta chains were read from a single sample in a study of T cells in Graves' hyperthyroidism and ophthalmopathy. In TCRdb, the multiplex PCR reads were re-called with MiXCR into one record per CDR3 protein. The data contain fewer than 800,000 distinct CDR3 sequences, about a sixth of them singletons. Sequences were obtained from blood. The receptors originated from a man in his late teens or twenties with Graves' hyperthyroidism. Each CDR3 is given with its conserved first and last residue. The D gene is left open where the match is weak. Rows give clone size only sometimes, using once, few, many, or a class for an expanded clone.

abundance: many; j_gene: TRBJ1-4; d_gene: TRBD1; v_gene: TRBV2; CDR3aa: CASSESGGGGEKLFF; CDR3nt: TGTGCCAGCAGTGAATCGGGTGGAGGGGGCGAAAAACTGTTTTTT
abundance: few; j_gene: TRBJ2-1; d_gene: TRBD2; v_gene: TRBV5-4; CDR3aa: CASSLGGLVNNEQFF; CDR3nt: TGTGCCAGCAGCCTCGGGGGACTAGTAAACAATGAGCAGTTCTTC
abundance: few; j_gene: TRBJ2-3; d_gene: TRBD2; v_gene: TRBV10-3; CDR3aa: CAISERLAVSDTQYF; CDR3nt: TGTGCCATCAGTGAGCGACTAGCGGTCTCAGATACGCAGTATTTT
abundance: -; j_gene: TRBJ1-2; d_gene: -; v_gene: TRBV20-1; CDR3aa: CSALTSGNYGYTF; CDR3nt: TGCAGTGCTTTGACATCGGGGAACTATGGCTACACCTTC
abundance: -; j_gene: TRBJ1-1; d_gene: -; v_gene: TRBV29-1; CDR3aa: CSVPGGGGQNTEAFF; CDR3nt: TGCAGCGTTCCCGGTGGGGGGGGACAGAACACTGAAGCTTTCTTT
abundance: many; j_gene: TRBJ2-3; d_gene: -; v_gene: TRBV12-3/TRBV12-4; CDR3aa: CASRRTMSSTDTQYF; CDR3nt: TGTGCCAGCAGAAGGACTATGTCTAGCACAGATACGCAGTATTTT
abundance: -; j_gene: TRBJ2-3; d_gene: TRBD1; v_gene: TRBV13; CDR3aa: CASSSGGGDTQYF; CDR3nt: TGTGCCAGCAGCTCAGGGGGCGGAGATACGCAGTATTTT
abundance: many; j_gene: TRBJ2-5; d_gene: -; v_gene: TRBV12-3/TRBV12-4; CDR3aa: CASSIHREETQYF; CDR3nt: TGTGCCAGCAGTATTCACAGGGAGGAGACCCAGTACTTC
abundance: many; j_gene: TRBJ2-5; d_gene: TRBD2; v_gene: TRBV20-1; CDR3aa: CSAWPGLAGGPGETQYF; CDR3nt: TGCAGTGCTTGGCCGGGACTAGCGGGAGGGCCGGGAGAGACCCAGTACTTC
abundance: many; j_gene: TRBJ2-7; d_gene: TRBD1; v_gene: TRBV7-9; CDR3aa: CASSPGTGLHEQYF; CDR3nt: TGTGCCAGCAGCCCGGGGACAGGGTTGCACGAGCAGTACTTC
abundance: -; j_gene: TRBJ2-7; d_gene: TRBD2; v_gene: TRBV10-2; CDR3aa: CASSDYGAGALYEQYF; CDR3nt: TGCGCCAGCAGTGATTACGGTGCGGGAGCTTTGTACGAGCAGTACTTC
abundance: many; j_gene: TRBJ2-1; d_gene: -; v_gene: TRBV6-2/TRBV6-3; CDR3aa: CASSYFSYNEQFF; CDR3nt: TGTGCCAGCAGCTATTTTTCCTACAATGAGCAGTTCTTC
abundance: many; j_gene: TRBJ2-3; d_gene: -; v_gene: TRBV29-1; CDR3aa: CSVEGGSGPTDTQYF; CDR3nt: TGCAGCGTTGAAGGGGGTAGCGGACCCACAGATACGCAGTATTTT
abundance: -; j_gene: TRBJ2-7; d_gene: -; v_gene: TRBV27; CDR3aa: CASSSSLLTGRAGHEQYF; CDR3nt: TGTGCCAGCAGTTCGAGCCTTCTAACAGGGCGGGCCGGCCACGAGCAGTACTTC
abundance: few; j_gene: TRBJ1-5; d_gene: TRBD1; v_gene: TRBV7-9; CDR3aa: CASSQSDRDGNQPQHF; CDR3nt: TGTGCCAGCAGCCAGTCGGACAGGGATGGCAATCAGCCCCAGCATTTT
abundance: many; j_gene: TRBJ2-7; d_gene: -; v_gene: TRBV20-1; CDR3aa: CSARADSYEQYF; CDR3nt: TGCAGTGCTAGGGCAGACTCCTACGAGCAGTACTTC
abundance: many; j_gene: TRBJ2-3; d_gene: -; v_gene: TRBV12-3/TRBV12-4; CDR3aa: CASSLGRERDTQYF; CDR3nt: TGTGCCAGCAGTTTGGGGCGGGAAAGAGATACGCAGTATTTT
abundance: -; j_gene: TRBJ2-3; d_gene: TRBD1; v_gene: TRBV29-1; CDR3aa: CSVSDRGRYTQYF; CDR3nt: TGCAGCGTTTCGGACAGGGGAAGGTATACGCAGTATTTT
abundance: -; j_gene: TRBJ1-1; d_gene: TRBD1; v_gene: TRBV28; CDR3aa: CASRFHPDRVGTEAFF; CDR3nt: TGTGCCAGCAGGTTTCACCCCGACAGGGTGGGGACTGAAGCTTTCTTT
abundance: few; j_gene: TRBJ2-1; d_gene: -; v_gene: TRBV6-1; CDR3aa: CASSYHGPGSFLGRDEQFF; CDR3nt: TGTGCCAGCAGTTACCACGGACCCGGGTCCTTTTTGGGTCGAGATGAGCAGTTCTTC
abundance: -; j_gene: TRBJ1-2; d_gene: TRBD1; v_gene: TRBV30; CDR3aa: CAWRRPGQGVDGYTF; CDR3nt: TGTGCCTGGAGGAGGCCGGGACAGGGGGTGGATGGCTACACCTTC
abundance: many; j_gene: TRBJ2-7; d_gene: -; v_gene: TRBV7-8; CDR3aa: CASSPFFGQYEQYF; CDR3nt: TGTGCCAGCAGCCCCTTTTTTGGGCAATACGAGCAGTACTTC
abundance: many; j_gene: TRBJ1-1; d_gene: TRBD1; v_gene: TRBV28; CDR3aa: CASSYQGGTEAFF; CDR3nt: TGTGCCAGCAGTTATCAGGGGGGCACTGAAGCTTTCTTT
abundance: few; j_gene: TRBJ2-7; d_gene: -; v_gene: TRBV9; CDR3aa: CASSVDGGLTYEQYF; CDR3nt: TGTGCCAGCAGCGTAGATGGGGGGCTTACCTACGAGCAGTACTTC
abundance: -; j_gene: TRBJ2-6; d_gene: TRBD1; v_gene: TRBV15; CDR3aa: CATRGTGVNVLTF; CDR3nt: TGTGCCACCCGAGGGACAGGGGTCAACGTCCTGACTTTC
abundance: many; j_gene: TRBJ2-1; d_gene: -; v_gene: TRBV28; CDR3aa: CASSALWGSSSNEQFF; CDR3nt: TGTGCCAGCAGTGCCCTATGGGGGAGTTCAAGCAATGAGCAGTTCTTC
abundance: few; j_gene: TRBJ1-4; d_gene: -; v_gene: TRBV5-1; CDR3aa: CASSLPSATNEKLFF; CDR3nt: TGCGCCAGCAGCTTGCCCAGTGCAACTAATGAAAAACTGTTTTTT
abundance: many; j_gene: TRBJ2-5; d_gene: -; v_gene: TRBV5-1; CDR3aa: CASSLGQSQETQYF; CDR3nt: TGTGCCAGCAGTTTAGGCCAGAGCCAAGAGACCCAGTACTTC
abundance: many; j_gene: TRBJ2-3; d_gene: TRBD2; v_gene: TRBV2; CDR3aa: CASKLAGSSDTQYF; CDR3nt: TGTGCCAGCAAACTAGCGGGTTCGTCAGATACGCAGTATTTT
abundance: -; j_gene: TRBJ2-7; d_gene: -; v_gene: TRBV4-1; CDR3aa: CASSQEFIRSDQYF; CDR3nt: TGCGCCAGCAGCCAAGAGTTCATCCGATCCGATCAGTACTTC
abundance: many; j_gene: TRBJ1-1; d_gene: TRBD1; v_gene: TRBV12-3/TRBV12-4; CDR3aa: CASSLSGQGMNTEAFF; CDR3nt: TGTGCCAGCAGTTTAAGCGGACAGGGGATGAACACTGAAGCTTTCTTT
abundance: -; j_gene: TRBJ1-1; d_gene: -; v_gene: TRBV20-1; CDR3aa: CSAREGLWAEAFF; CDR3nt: TGCAGTGCTCGTGAAGGTTTGTGGGCTGAAGCTTTCTTT
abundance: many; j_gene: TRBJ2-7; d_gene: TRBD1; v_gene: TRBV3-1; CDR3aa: CASSSDWTGRRQYF; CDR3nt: TGTGCCAGCAGCTCCGATTGGACAGGGCGTCGGCAGTACTTC
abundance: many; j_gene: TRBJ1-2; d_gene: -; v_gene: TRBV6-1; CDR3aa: CASSEAVQTNYGYTF; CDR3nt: TGTGCCAGCAGTGAAGCAGTGCAGACTAACTATGGCTACACCTTC
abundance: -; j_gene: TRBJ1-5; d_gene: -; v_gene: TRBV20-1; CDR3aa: CSARGEDQPQHF; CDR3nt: TGCAGTGCTAGAGGAGAGGATCAGCCCCAGCATTTT
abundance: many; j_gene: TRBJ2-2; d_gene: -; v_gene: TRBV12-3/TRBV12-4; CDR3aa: CASSLALGPSRELFF; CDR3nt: TGTGCCAGCAGTTTAGCCCTCGGACCGTCAAGGGAGCTGTTTTTT
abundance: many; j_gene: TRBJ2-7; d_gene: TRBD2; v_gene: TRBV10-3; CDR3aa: CAISELGLDGYEQYF; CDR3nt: TGTGCCATCAGTGAGTTAGGACTAGATGGCTACGAGCAGTACTTC
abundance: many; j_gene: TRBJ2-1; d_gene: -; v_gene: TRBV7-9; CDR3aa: CASSFLGSTTYNEQFF; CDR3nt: TGTGCCAGCAGCTTTCTAGGTTCCACAACCTACAATGAGCAGTTCTTC
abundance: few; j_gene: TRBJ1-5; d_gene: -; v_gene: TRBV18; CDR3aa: CASSRRSIQPQHF; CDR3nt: TGTGCCAGCTCACGACGGTCGATCCAGCCCCAGCATTTT
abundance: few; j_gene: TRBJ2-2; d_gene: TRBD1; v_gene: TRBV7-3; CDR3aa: CASSLSGTGGGELFF; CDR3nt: TGTGCCAGCAGCTTATCCGGGACAGGGGGCGGGGAGCTGTTTTTT
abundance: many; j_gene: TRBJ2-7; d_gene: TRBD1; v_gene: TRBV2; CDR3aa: CASRFRDRGHEQYF; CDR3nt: TGTGCCAGCAGGTTCCGGGACAGGGGCCACGAGCAGTACTTC
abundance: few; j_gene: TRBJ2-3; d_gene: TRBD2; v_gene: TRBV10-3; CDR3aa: CAISESMVAGTTDTQYF; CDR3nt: TGTGCCATCAGTGAGTCGATGGTAGCGGGAACCACAGATACGCAGTATTTT
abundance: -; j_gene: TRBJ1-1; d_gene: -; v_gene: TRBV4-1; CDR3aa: CASSPPGRHTEAFF; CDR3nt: TGCGCCAGCAGCCCACCGGGGAGACACACTGAAGCTTTCTTT
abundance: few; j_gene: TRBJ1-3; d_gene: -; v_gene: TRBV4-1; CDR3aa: CASSQGAGGNTIYF; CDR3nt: TGCGCCAGCAGCCAGGGGGCAGGTGGAAACACCATATATTTT
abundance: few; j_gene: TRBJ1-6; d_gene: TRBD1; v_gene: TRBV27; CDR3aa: CASSRSDRGISPLHF; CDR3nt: TGTGCCAGCAGTCGGTCCGACAGGGGTATATCACCCCTCCACTTT